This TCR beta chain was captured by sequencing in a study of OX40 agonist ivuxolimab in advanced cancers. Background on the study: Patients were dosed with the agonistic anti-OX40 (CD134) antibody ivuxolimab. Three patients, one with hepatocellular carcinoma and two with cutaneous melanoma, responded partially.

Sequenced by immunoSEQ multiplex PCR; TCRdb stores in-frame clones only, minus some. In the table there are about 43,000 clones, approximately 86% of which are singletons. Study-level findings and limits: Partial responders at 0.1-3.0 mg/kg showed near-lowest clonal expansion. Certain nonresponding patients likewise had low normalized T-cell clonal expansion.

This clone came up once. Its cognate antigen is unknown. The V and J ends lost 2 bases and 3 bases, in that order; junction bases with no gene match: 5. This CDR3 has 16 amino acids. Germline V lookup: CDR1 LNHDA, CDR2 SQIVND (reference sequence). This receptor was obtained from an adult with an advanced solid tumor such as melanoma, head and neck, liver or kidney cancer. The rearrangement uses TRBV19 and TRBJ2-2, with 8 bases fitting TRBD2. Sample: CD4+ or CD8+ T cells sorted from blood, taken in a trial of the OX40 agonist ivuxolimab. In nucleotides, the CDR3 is TGTGCCAGTAGTATACGACTAGCGCCATACACCGGGGAGCTGTTTTTT. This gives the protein CASSIRLAPYTGELFF.